This TCR beta chain was documented in a study of blood T cell repertoires in COVID-19. Germline values: CDR1 SEHNR, CDR2 FQNEAQ (reference sequence). The CDR3 is 17 amino acids. With 1 base clipped from V and 5 bases from J, the junction kept 12 bases outside the gene matches. The method was immunoSEQ multiplex PCR; TCRdb's version includes in-frame clones alone and lacks a portion of them. The sample has more than 85,000 clones; 88% are singletons. The rearrangement links TRBV7-9 to TRBJ2-7; 9 nucleotides agree with TRBD1. This TCR was recovered from a woman in her fifties or sixties with acute or convalescent COVID-19. Sample: peripheral blood. The CDR3 spells CASSLGTTGGANHEQYF. The DNA for the CDR3 is TGTGCCAGCAGCTTAGGTACAACAGGGGGCGCTAACCACGAGCAGTACTTC.